This T cell receptor beta chain came from a study of T cell repertoires in cytomegalovirus infection. Across the study: In public TCR beta signatures, there were indications of both CMV infection and matching HLA type.

This CDR3 is built from 13 residues. The germline CDR1 and CDR2 sequences are LNHDA and SQIVND (reference sequence). Trimming took off 2 bases at V and 5 bases at J, with 9 bases between the two ends. A note on this clonotype: Its antigen is unidentified.

Findings and limits, study-wide: There were carriers of CMV plus the relevant HLA, and cumulative public TCR beta family frequency identified them. The ex vivo response was dominated by HLA-C-restricted CMV-specific TCR beta clonotypes.

TCRdb fed the reads into MiXCR, producing one record per CDR3 protein. Of more than 500,000 distinct CDR3 sequences listed, more than 15% are singletons. Material: CD8+ T cells from PBMCs. The TCR sequence derives from a human donor in good health (CMV status not recorded). Some clones in this sample may be carry-over from other donors' samples. The chain is built from TRBV19 and TRBJ1-1; no definite D call. CDR3 coding DNA: TGTGCCAGTAGTATATCCCTCTTTACTGAAGCTTTCTTT. It translates to CASSISLFTEAFF.